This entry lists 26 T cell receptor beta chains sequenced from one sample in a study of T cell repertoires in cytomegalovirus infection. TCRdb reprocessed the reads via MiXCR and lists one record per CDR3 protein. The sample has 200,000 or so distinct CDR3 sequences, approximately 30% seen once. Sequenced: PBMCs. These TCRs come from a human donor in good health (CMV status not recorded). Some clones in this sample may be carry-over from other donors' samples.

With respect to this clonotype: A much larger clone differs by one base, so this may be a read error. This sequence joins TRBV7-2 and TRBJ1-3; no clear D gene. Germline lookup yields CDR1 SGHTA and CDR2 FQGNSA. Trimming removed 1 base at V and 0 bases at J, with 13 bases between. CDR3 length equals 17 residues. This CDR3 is CASSLGPTGGSGNTIYF. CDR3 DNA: TGTGCCAGCAGCTTAGGTCCCACCGGAGGCTCTGGAAACACCATATATTTT.

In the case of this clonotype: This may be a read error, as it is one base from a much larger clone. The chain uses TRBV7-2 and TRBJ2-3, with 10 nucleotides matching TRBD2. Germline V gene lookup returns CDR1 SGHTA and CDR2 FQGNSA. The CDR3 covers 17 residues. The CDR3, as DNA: TGTGCCAGCGGCTTATCCGGACTAGCGGAGAGCACAGATACGCAGTATTTT. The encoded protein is CASGLSGLAESTDTQYF.

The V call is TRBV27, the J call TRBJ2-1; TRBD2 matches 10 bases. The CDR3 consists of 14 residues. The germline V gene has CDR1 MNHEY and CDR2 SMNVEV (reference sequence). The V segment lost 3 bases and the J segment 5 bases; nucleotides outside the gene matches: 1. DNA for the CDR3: TGTGCCAGCAGTTTCCTAGCGGGGGACAATGAGCAGTTCTTC. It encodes CASSFLAGDNEQFF.

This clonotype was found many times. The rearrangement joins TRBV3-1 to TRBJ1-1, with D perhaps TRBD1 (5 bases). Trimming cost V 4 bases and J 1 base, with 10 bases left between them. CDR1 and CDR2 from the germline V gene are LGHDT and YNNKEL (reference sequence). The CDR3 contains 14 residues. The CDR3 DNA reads TGTGCCAGCAGCCTACGGGGCAGGAACACTGAAGCTTTCTTT. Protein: CASSLRGRNTEAFF.

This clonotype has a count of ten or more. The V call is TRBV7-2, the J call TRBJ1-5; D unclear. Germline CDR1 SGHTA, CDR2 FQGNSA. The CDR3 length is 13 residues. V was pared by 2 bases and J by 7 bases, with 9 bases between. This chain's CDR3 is CASSLNVNQPQHF. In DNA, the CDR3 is TGTGCCAGCAGCTTAAATGTGAACCAGCCCCAGCATTTT.

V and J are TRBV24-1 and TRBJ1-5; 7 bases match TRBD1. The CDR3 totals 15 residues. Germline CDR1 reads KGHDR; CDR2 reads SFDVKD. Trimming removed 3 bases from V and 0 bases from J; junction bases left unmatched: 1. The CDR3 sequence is CATSDGQDSNQPQHF. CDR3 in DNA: TGTGCCACCAGTGATGGACAGGATAGCAATCAGCCCCAGCATTTT.

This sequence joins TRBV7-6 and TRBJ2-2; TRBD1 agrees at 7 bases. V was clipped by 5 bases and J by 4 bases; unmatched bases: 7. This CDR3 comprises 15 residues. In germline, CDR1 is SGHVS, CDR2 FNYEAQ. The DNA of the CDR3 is TGTGCCAGCAGCCTACAGGGGCCTCGCACCGGGGAGCTGTTTTTT. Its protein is CASSLQGPRTGELFF.

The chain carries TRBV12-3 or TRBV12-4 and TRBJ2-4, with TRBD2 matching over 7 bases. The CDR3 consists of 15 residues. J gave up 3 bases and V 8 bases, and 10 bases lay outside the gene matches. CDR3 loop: CASGGRELGKNIQYF. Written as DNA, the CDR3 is TGTGCCAGCGGGGGGAGGGAACTGGGCAAAAACATTCAGTACTTC.

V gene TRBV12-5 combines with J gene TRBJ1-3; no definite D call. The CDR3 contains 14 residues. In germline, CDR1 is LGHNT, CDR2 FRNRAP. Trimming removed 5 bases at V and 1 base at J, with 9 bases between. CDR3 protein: CASGLAGSGNTIYF. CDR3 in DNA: TGTGCTAGTGGTCTAGCGGGTTCTGGAAACACCATATATTTT.

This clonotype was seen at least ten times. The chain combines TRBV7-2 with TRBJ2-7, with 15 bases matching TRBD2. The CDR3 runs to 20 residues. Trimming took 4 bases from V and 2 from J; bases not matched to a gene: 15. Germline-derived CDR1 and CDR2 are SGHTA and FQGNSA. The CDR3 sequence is CASSSTISPGTSGGPYEQYF. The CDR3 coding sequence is TGTGCCAGCAGCTCTACCATAAGTCCCGGGACTAGCGGGGGGCCCTACGAGCAGTACTTC.

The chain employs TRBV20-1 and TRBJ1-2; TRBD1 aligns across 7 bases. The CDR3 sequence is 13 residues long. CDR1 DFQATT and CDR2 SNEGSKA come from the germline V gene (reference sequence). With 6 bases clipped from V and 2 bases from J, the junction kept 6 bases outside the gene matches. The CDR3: CSATLTGNYGYTF. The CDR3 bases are TGCAGTGCCACCCTGACAGGGAACTATGGCTACACCTTC.

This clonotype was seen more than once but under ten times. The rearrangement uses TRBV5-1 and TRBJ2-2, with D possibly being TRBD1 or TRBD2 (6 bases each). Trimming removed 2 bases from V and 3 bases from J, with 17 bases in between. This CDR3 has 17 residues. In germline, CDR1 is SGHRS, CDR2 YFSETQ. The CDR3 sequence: CASSFQFYREDTGELFF. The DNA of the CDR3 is TGCGCCAGCAGCTTCCAGTTCTACAGGGAGGACACCGGGGAGCTGTTTTTT.

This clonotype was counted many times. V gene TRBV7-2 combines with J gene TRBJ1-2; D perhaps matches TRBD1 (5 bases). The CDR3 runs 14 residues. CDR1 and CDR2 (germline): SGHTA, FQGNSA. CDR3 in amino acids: CAGFPDRGTYGYTF. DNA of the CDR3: TGTGCTGGATTCCCGGACCGCGGGACCTATGGCTACACCTTC. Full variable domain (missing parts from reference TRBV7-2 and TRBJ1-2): GAGVSQSPSNKVTEKGKDVELRCDPISGHTALYWYRQSLGQGLEFLIYFQGNSAPDKSGLPSDRFSAERTGGSVSTLTIQRTQQEDSAVYLCAGFPDRGTYGYTFGSGTRLTVV.

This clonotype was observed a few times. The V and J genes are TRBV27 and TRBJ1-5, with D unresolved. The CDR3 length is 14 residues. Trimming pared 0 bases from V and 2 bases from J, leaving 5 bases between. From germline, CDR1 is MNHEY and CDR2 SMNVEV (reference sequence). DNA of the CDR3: TGTGCCAGCAGTTTATCGAACGGCAATCAGCCCCAGCATTTT. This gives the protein CASSLSNGNQPQHF.

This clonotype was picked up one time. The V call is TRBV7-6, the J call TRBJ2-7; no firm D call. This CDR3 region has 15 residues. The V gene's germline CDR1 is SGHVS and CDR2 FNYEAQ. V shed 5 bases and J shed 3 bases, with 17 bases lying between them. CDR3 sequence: CASSPSVGSLYEQYF. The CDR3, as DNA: TGTGCCAGCAGCCCATCGGTTGGATCGCTCTACGAGCAGTACTTC. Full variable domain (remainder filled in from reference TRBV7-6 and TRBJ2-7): GAGVSQSPRYKVTKRGQDVALRCDPISGHVSLYWYRQALGQGPEFLTYFNYEAQQDKSGLPNDRFSAERPEGSISTLTIQRTEQRDSAMYRCASSPSVGSLYEQYFGPGTRLTVT.

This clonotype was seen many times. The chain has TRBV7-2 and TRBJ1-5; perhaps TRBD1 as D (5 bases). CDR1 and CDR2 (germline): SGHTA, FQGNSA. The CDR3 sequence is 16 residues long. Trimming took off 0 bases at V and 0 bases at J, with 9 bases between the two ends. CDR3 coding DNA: TGTGCCAGCAGCTTAGCGCAGGGAGTTAGCAATCAGCCCCAGCATTTT. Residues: CASSLAQGVSNQPQHF.

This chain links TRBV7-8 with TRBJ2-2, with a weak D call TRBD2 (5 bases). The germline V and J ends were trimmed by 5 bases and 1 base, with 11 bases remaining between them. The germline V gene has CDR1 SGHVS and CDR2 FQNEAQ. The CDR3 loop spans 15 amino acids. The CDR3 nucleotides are TGTGCCAGCAGCACCCCGGAGGAGAACACCGGGGAGCTGTTTTTT. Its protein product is CASSTPEENTGELFF.

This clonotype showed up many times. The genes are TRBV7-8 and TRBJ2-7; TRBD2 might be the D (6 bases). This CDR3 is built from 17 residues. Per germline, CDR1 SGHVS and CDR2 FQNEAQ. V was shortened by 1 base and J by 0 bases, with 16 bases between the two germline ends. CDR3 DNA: TGTGCCAGCAGCTTAGGAGGAGGGGCCGGCTCCTCCTACGAGCAGTACTTC. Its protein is CASSLGGGAGSSYEQYF.

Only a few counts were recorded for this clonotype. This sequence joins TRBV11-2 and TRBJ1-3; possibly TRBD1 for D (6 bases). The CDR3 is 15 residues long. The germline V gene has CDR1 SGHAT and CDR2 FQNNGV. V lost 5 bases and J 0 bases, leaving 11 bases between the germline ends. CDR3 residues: CASSPRTASGNTIYF. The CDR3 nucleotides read TGTGCCAGCAGCCCTAGGACAGCCTCTGGAAACACCATATATTTT.

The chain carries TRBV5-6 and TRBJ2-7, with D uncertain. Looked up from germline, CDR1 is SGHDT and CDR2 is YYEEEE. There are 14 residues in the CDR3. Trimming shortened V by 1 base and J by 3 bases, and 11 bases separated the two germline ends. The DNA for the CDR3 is TGTGCCAGCAGCTTGCCCGGGTCCCACTACGAGCAGTACTTC. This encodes CASSLPGSHYEQYF.

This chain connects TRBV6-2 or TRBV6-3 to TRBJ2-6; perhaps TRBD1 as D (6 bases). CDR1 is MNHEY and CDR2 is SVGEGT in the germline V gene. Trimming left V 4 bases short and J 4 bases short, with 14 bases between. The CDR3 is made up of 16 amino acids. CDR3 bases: TGTGCCAGCAGTTCCGATCAGGGGTTCGGGGCCAACGTCCTGACTTTC. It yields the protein CASSSDQGFGANVLTF.

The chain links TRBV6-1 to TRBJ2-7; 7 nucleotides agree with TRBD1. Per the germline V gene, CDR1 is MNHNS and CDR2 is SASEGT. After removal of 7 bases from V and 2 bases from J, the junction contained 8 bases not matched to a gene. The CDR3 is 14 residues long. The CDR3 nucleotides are TGTGCCAGCACCCGGGACAGAGTCACCTACGAGCAGTACTTC. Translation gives CASTRDRVTYEQYF.

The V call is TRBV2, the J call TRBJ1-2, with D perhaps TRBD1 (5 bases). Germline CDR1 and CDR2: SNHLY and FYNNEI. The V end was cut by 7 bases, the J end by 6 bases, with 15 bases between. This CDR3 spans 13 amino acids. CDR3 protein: CASTGETADGYTF. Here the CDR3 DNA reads TGTGCCAGCACCGGGGAGACAGCCGATGGCTACACCTTC.

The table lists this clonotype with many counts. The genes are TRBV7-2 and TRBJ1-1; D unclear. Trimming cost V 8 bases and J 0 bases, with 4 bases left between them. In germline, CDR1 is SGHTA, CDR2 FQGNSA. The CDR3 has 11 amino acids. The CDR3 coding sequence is TGTGCCAGCGGACTGAACACTGAAGCTTTCTTT. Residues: CASGLNTEAFF.

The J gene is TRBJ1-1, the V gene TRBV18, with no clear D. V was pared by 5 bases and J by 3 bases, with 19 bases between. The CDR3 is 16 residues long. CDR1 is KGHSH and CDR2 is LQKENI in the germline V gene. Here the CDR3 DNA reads TGTGCCAGCTCAGTAATGGCTCTTGGGGAGGACACTGAAGCTTTCTTT. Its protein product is CASSVMALGEDTEAFF.

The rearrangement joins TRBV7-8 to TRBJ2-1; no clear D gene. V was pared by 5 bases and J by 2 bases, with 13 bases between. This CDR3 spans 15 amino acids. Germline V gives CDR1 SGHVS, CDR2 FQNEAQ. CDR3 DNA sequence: TGTGCCAGCAGCACCCGGCTCGAGGCCTACAATGAGCAGTTCTTC. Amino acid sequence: CASSTRLEAYNEQFF.